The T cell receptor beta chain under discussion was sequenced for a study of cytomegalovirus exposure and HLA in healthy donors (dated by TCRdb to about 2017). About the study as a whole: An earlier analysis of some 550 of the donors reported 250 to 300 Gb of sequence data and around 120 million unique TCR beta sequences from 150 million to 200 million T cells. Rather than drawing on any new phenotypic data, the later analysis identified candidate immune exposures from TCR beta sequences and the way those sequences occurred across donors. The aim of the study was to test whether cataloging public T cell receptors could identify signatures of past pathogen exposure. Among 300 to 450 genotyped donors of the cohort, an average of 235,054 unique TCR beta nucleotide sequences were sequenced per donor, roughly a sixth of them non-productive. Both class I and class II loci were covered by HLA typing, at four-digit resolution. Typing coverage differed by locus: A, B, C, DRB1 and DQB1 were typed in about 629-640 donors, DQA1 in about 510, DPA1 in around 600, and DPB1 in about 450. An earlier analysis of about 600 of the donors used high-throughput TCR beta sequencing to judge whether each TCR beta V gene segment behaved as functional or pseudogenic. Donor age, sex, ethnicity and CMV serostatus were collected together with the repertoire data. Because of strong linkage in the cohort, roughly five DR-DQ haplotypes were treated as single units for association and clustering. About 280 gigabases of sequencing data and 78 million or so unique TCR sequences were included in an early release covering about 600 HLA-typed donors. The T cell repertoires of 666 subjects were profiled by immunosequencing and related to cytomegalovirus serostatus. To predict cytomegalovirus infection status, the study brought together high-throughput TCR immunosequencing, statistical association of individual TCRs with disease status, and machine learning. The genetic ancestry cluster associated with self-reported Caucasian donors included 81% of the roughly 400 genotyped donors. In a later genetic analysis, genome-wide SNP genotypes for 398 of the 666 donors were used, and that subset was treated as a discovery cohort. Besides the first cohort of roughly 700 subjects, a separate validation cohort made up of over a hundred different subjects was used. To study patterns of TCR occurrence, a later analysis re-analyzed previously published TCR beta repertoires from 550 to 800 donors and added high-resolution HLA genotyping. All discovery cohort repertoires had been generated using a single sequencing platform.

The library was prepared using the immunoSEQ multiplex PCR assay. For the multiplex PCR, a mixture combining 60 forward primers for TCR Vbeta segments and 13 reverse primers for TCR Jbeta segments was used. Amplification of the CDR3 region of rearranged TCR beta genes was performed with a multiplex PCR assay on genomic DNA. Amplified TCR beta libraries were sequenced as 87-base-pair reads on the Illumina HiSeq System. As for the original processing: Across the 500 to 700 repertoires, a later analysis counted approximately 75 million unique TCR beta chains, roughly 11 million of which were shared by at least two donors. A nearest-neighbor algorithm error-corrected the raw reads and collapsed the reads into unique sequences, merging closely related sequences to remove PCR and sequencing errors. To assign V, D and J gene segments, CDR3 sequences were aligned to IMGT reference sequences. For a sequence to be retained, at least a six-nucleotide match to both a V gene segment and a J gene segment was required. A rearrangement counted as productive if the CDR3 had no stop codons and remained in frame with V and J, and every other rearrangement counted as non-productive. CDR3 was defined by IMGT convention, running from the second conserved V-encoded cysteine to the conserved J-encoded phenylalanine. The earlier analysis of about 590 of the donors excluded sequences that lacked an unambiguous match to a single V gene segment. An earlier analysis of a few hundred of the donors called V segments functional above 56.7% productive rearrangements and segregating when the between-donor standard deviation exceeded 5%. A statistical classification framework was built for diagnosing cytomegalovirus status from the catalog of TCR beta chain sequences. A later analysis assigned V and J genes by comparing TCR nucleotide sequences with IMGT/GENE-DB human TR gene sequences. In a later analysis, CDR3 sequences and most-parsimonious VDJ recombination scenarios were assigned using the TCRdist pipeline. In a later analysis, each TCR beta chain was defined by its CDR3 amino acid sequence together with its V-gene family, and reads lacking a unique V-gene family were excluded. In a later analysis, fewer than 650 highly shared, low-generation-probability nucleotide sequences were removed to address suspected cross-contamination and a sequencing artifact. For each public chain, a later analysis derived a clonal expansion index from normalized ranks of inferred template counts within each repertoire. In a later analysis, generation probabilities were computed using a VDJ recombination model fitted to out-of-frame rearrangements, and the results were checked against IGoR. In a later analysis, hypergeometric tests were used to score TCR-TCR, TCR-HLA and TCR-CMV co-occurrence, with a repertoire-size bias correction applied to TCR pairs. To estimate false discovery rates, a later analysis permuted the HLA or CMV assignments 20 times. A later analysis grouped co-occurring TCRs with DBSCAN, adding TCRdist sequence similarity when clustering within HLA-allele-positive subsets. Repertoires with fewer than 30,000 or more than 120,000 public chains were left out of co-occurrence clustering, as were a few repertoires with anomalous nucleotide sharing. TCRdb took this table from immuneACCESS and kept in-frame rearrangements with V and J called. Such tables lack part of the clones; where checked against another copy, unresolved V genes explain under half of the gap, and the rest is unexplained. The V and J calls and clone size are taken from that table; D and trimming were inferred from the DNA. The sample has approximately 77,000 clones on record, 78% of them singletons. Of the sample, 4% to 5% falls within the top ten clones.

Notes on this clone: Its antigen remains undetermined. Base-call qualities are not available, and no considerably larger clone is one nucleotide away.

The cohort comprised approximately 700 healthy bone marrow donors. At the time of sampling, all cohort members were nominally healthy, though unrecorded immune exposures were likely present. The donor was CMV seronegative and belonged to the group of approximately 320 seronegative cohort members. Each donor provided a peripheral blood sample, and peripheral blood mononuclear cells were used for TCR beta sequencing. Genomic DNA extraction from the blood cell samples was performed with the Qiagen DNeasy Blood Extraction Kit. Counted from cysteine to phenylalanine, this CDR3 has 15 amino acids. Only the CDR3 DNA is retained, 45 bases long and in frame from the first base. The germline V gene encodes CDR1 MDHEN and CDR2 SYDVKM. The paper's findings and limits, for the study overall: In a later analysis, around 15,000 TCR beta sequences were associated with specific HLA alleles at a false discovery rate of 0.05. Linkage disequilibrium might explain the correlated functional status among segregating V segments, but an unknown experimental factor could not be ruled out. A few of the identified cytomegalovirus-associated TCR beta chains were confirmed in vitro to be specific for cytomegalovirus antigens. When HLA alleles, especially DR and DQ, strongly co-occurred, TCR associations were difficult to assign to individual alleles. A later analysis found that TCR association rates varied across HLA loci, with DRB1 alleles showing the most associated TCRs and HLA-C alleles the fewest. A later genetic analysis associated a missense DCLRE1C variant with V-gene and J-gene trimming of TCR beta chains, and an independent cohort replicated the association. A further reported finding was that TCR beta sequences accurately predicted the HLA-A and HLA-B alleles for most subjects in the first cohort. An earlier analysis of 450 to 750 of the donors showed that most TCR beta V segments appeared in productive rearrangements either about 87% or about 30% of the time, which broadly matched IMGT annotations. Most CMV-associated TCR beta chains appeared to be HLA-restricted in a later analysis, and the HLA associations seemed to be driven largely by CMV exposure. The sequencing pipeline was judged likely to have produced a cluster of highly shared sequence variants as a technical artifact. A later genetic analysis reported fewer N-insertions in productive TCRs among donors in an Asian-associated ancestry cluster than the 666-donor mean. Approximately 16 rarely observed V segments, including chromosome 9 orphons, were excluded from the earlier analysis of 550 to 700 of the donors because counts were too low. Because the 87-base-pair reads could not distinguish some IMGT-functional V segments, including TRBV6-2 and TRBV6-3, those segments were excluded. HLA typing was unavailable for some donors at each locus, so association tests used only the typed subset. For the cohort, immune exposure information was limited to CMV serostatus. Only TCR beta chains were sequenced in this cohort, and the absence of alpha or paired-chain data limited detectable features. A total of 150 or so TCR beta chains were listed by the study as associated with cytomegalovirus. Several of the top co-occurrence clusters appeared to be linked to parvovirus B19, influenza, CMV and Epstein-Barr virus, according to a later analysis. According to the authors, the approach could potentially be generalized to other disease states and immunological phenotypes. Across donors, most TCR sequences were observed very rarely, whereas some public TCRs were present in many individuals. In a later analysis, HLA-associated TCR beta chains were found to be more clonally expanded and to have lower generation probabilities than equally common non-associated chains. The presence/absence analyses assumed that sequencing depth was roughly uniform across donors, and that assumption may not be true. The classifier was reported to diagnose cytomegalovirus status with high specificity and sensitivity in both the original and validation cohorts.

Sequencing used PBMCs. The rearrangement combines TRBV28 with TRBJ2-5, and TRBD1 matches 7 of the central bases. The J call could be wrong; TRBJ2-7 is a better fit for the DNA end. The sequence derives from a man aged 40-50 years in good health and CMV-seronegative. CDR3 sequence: CASRKRTGGGYEQYF. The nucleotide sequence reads TGTGCCAGCAGAAAACGGACAGGCGGCGGCTACGAGCAGTACTTC.